This T cell receptor beta chain originates from a study of spatial heterogeneity in lung cancer. About the study: Detected beta-chain sequences consistently exceeded alpha-chain sequences. General study results and limits: The number of expanded tumor alpha and beta chains correlated with mutation number.

Ten or more counts support this clonotype. Its target is unknown. The time point here: sample taken at primary tumor resection. Patients with untreated early-stage non-small cell lung cancer, numbering 55 to 80, were the donors. Frozen PBMC, nontumor lung or tumor provided whole RNA, which was sequenced unsorted. This CDR3 has 15 residues. The V end lost 3 bases, the J end lost 8 bases, and 19 bases lay between the germline ends. CDR1 is KGHSH and CDR2 is LQKENI in the germline V gene. A unique molecular identifier was carried by every single TCR cDNA molecule. A single record per CDR3 protein comes from TCRdb applying MiXCR to the 5' RACE reads. Here the sample spans 11,000 to 15,000 distinct CDR3 sequences, approximately 4.5% being singletons.

The chain is built from TRBV18 and TRBJ1-1; possibly TRBD1 for D (5 bases). Specimen: lung tumor tissue, collected at surgery. The sequence derives from a female donor with early-stage non-small cell lung cancer. The CDR3 region is CASSPKRDGGPEAFF. CDR3 coding DNA: TGTGCCAGCTCACCGAAAAGGGACGGCGGGCCCGAAGCTTTCTTT. Full variable domain (remainder filled in from reference TRBV18 and TRBJ1-1): NAGVMQNPRHLVRRRGQEARLRCSPMKGHSHVYWYRQLPEEGLKFMVYLQKENIIDESGMPKERFSAEFPKEGPSILRIQQVVRGDSAAYFCASSPKRDGGPEAFFGQGTRLTVV.